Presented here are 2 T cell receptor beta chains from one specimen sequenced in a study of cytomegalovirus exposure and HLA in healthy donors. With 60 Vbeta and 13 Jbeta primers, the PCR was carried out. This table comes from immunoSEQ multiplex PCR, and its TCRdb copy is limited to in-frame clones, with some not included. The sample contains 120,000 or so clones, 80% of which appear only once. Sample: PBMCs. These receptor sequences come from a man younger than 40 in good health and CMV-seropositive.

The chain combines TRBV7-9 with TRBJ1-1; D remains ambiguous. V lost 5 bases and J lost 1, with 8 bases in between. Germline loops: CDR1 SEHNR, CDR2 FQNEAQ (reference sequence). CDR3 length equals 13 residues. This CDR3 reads CASSPTPNTEAFF. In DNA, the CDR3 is TGTGCCAGCAGCCCAACACCGAACACTGAAGCTTTCTTT. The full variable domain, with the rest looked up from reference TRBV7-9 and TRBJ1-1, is DTGVSQNPRHKITKRGQNVTFRCDPISEHNRLYWYRQTLGQGPEFLTYFQNEAQLEKSRLLSDRFSAERPKGSFSTLEIQRTEQGDSAMYLCASSPTPNTEAFFGQGTRLTVV.

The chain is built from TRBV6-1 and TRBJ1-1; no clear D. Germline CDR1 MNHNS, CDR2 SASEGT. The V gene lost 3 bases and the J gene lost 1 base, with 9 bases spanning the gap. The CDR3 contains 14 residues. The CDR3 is CASSESLSNTEAFF. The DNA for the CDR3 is TGTGCCAGCAGTGAGAGTTTATCGAACACTGAAGCTTTCTTT.